What follows are 16 T cell receptor beta chains derived from one specimen sequenced in a study of cytomegalovirus exposure and HLA in healthy donors. Sequencing used immunoSEQ multiplex PCR; TCRdb keeps in-frame clones, though not all of them. The sample yields about 73,000 clones, 85% to 95% seen once. Sequencing was performed on PBMCs. These receptors were obtained from a man aged 18 to 29 in good health and CMV-seronegative.

This clone came up once. The rearrangement links TRBV6-5 to TRBJ1-2; tentative D call: TRBD1 (6 bases). CDR3 size: 14 residues. V was pared by 5 bases and J by 8 bases, with 18 bases between. Germline V gives CDR1 MNHEY, CDR2 SVGAGI. The chain's CDR3 is CASSPHRAPPGYTF. The DNA for the CDR3 is TGTGCCAGCAGTCCCCACAGGGCCCCCCCGGGCTACACCTTC.

The rearrangement joins TRBV19 to TRBJ1-5; D uncertain. Trimming removed 7 bases at V and 3 bases at J, with 19 bases between. The CDR3 sequence is 16 residues long. The germline CDR1 and CDR2 sequences are LNHDA and SQIVND (reference sequence). CDR3 nucleotides: TGTGCCAGTATGGATGTAGAGGGTAGCCCCAATCAGCCCCAGCATTTT. Residues: CASMDVEGSPNQPQHF.

The DNA for the CDR3 is TGTGCCAGCAACCCCGGGACGGACAGCGCTCCGCAGTATTTT. Translating it yields CASNPGTDSAPQYF. The rearrangement joins TRBV19 to TRBJ2-3; TRBD1 might be the D (6 bases). CDR1 is LNHDA, CDR2 SQIVND, per germline (reference sequence). This CDR3 is 14 amino acids long. The V and J ends lost 9 bases and 10 bases respectively, with 23 bases between them.

The gene calls are TRBV4-3 and TRBJ2-1, with TRBD2 matching over 16 bases. CDR3 length: 17 amino acids. CDR1 LGHNA and CDR2 YSLEER come from the germline V gene. Losses at the gene ends were 6 bases for V and 6 bases for J; bases not matched to a gene: 8. This chain's CDR3 is CASSGTSGGAGFNEQFF. The CDR3 DNA follows: TGCGCCAGCAGTGGGACTAGCGGGGGGGCGGGTTTCAATGAGCAGTTCTTC.

V is TRBV4-1 and J is TRBJ1-2; D is unclear. V lost 4 bases, J lost 5 bases, and 11 bases lay in between. CDR1 is MGHRA and CDR2 is YSYEKL in the germline V gene. The CDR3 covers 13 residues. For the CDR3, the DNA is TGCGCCAGCAGCCCAAGGGAGGATTATGGCTACACCTTC. As protein: CASSPREDYGYTF.

CDR3 protein: CATSRDAGPTSGNTIYF. The CDR3, as DNA: TGTGCCACCAGCAGAGACGCGGGACCGACCTCTGGAAACACCATATATTTT. The V gene is TRBV15, the J gene TRBJ1-3, with TRBD1 as a possible D gene (5 bases). The V gene lost 0 bases and the J gene lost 0 bases, with 12 bases spanning the gap. Germline CDR1 LNHNV, CDR2 YYDKDF (reference sequence). This CDR3 is built from 17 residues.

The chain is built from TRBV16 and TRBJ2-1, with TRBD2 identical over 11 bases. The CDR3 is 16 amino acids. In germline, CDR1 is KGHSY, CDR2 FQNENV. The trim removed 3 bases at V and 3 bases at J, leaving 4 bases unmatched. In DNA, the CDR3 is TGTGCCAGCAGCCAGACGCTAGCGGGGGGCTACAATGAGCAGTTCTTC. It specifies CASSQTLAGGYNEQFF.

V gene TRBV10-3 combines with J gene TRBJ2-6; 8 bases line up with TRBD2. This CDR3 contains 18 residues. The trim removed 7 bases at V and 0 bases at J, leaving 11 bases unmatched. Germline V gene lookup returns CDR1 ENHRY and CDR2 SYGVKD. The CDR3 bases are TGTGCCATCACCCCCAGCGGGGGTCAACTCTCTGGGGCCAACGTCCTGACTTTC. Translating it yields CAITPSGGQLSGANVLTF.

The chain carries TRBV6-4 and TRBJ1-2, with 7 nucleotides matching TRBD1. J lost 2 bases, V lost 5 bases, and 8 bases had no gene match. The CDR3 runs 15 residues. CDR1 is MRHNA and CDR2 is SNTAGT in the germline V gene. Here the CDR3 reads CASSPTGAGNYGYTF. In nucleotides, the CDR3 is TGTGCCAGCAGTCCCACAGGGGCCGGCAACTATGGCTACACCTTC.

This clone came up once. This chain links TRBV29-1 with TRBJ1-2, with 9 bases identical to TRBD1. Unmatched junction bases numbered 7, after V lost 4 bases and J lost 4 bases. CDR1 and CDR2 (germline): SQVTM, ANQGSEA. The CDR3 runs to 14 residues. As DNA, the CDR3 is TGCAGCGTTGGGGACGGACAGGGGTTCTATGGCTACACCTTC. This encodes CSVGDGQGFYGYTF.

The chain links TRBV27 to TRBJ2-2; TRBD2 agrees at 14 bases. The CDR3 has 19 amino acids. The V gene's germline CDR1 is MNHEY and CDR2 SMNVEV (reference sequence). J lost 5 bases, V lost 4 bases, and 12 bases had no gene match. The CDR3 DNA reads as TGTGCCAGCAGTTCATTCCCTCCGACTAGCGGGGGGGGAACCGGGGAGCTGTTTTTT. Translation: CASSSFPPTSGGGTGELFF.

This chain's CDR3 is CASSDLSGSDTQYF. The CDR3 bases are TGTGCCAGCAGTGATTTGTCGGGGTCAGATACGCAGTATTTT. This rearrangement joins TRBV2 to TRBJ2-3; tentative D call: TRBD2 (5 bases). In germline, CDR1 is SNHLY, CDR2 FYNNEI. The CDR3 has 14 residues. V was trimmed by 3 bases and J by 4 bases, leaving 11 bases between them.

The gene calls are TRBV7-7 and TRBJ2-7, with TRBD1 as a possible D gene (6 bases). CDR3 length equals 15 residues. Germline values: CDR1 SSHAT, CDR2 FNYEAQ (reference sequence). V was trimmed by 5 bases and J by 5 bases, leaving 19 bases between them. CDR3 coding DNA: TGTGCCAGCAGCCCGCTGACAGGTTGGAGGCACGAGCAGTACTTC. As protein: CASSPLTGWRHEQYF. The full variable domain, in which reference TRBV7-7 and TRBJ2-7 provide the parts outside the CDR3, is GAGVSQSPRYKVTKRGQDVTLRCDPISSHATLYWYQQALGQGPEFLTYFNYEAQPDKSGLPSDRFSAERPEGSISTLTIQRTEQRDSAMYRCASSPLTGWRHEQYFGPGTRLTVT.

This sequence joins TRBV6-5 and TRBJ1-5, with D unresolved. CDR3 length equals 13 residues. CDR1 MNHEY and CDR2 SVGAGI come from the germline V gene. Trimming took 5 bases from V and 7 from J, leaving 12 bases between them. The CDR3 nucleotides are TGTGCCAGCAGTAAGAACAGTGGACAGCCCCAGCATTTT. It yields the protein CASSKNSGQPQHF.

The chain joins TRBV27 to TRBJ1-1; 8 nucleotides agree with TRBD1. Germline V gene data show CDR1 as MNHEY and CDR2 as SMNVEV (reference sequence). The CDR3 is 13 amino acids. J gave up 4 bases and V 3 bases, and 1 base lay outside the gene matches. The CDR3 bases are TGTGCCAGCAGTTTGCAGGGGGCCACTGAAGCTTTCTTT. This codes for CASSLQGATEAFF.

The chain is built from TRBV5-1 and TRBJ2-7; 9 bases line up with TRBD1. CDR3 length equals 13 residues. Trimming took 5 bases from V and 2 from J; bases not matched to a gene: 2. From germline, CDR1 is SGHRS and CDR2 YFSETQ. The CDR3 DNA reads TGCGCCAGCAGGTGGGACAGGGCCTACGAGCAGTACTTC. It is translated as CASRWDRAYEQYF.